These 20 T cell receptor beta chains share one sample of origin, sequenced in a study of T-cell reconstitution after alpha-beta-depleted transplantation in children. Preparation of the TCRbeta library involved a method that used unique molecular identifiers. Using its own MiXCR run on the PCR reads, TCRdb lists one record per CDR3 protein. The sample includes approximately 240,000 distinct CDR3 sequences, 9% to 10% of them seen just once. This material consisted of PBMCs from the stem cell graft donor, taken from the stem cell graft. These receptors were obtained from a human donor who donated a stem cell graft to a child with SCID.

This clonotype was found many times. CDR3 amino acids: CAISESGVSGYTF. CDR3 nucleotides: TGTGCCATCAGTGAGTCCGGGGTCTCTGGCTACACCTTC. V usage is TRBV10-3 and J usage is TRBJ1-2, with D hard to call. This CDR3 is built from 13 residues. Per germline, CDR1 ENHRY and CDR2 SYGVKD. V lost 0 bases to trimming and J lost 7 bases, with 9 bases between them.

This clonotype was counted ten times or more. V is TRBV27 and J is TRBJ2-3, with 7 bases aligning to TRBD2. CDR3 length: 17 amino acids. V trimming: 3 bases; J trimming: 0 bases; junction bases outside the gene matches: 9. The V gene's germline CDR1 is MNHEY and CDR2 SMNVEV (reference sequence). The CDR3 DNA follows: TGTGCCAGCAGTTTCCCCGGGGGGTTACCTAGCACAGATACGCAGTATTTT. Amino acids: CASSFPGGLPSTDTQYF.

This clonotype was seen many times. The V and J genes are TRBV27 and TRBJ2-7; TRBD2 might be the D (5 bases). Germline lookup yields CDR1 MNHEY and CDR2 SMNVEV (reference sequence). V was trimmed by 3 bases and J by 2 bases, leaving 17 bases between them. The CDR3 length is 16 residues. CDR3 loop: CASSFLISGVTYEQYF. The DNA of the CDR3 is TGTGCCAGCAGTTTCTTAATATCCGGGGTAACCTACGAGCAGTACTTC.

As concerns this clonotype: This could be a read error, since a much larger clone is one nucleotide away. The chain's CDR3 is CANSRVGADTQYF. Here the CDR3 DNA reads TGTGCCAACAGTCGGGTAGGGGCAGATACGCAGTATTTT. This sequence joins TRBV7-9 and TRBJ2-3, with D possibly matching TRBD1 (5 bases). CDR1 and CDR2 from the germline V gene are SEHNR and FQNEAQ (reference sequence). V was clipped by 10 bases and J by 4 bases, with 15 bases between them. This CDR3 is built from 13 residues. Drawing the rest from reference TRBV7-9 and TRBJ2-3, the complete variable domain is DTGVSQNPRHKITKRGQNVTFRCDPISEHNRLYWYRQTLGQGPEFLTYFQNEAQLEKSRLLSDRFSAERPKGSFSTLEIQRTEQGDSAMYLCANSRVGADTQYFGPGTRLTVL.

This clonotype has a count of ten or more. This chain joins TRBV5-1 and TRBJ2-7; TRBD1 aligns across 8 bases. Germline V gene data show CDR1 as SGHRS and CDR2 as YFSETQ. V gave up 0 bases and J gave up 3 bases; unmatched junction bases: 5. The CDR3 is 15 residues long. The CDR3 spells CASSLGQGSVYEQYF. CDR3 DNA: TGCGCCAGCAGCTTGGGACAGGGGTCTGTCTACGAGCAGTACTTC.

This clonotype showed up just a few times. The chain uses TRBV5-1 and TRBJ2-1, with 9 positions matching TRBD2. Per germline, CDR1 SGHRS and CDR2 YFSETQ. CDR3 size: 16 residues. V gave up 4 bases and J gave up 3 bases; unmatched junction bases: 8. CDR3 protein: CASSLVTSGRYNEQFF. DNA of the CDR3: TGCGCCAGCAGCCTGGTGACTAGCGGACGCTACAATGAGCAGTTCTTC.

In its sample, this clonotype was seen many times. J is TRBJ2-4 and V is TRBV18, with 12 bases that match TRBD1. CDR1 is KGHSH and CDR2 is LQKENI in the germline V gene. CDR3 size: 20 residues. The trim removed 3 bases at V and 0 bases at J, leaving 12 bases unmatched. CDR3 sequence: CASSPGTGGPRGLAKNIQYF. The CDR3 bases are TGTGCCAGCTCACCTGGGACAGGGGGCCCGAGAGGACTAGCCAAAAACATTCAGTACTTC.

The J gene is TRBJ1-4, the V gene TRBV2; maybe TRBD1 (5 bases). This CDR3 contains 15 residues. Trimming took 1 base from V and 8 from J, leaving 14 bases between them. Germline CDR1 reads SNHLY; CDR2 reads FYNNEI. CDR3 in DNA: TGTGCCAGCAGTGAAGTCTGGCAGGGCCCCGAAAAACTGTTTTTT. The encoded protein is CASSEVWQGPEKLFF.

This clonotype has ten or more counts. The rearrangement joins TRBV7-8 to TRBJ2-4; D possibly corresponds to TRBD1 (5 bases). Germline loops: CDR1 SGHVS, CDR2 FQNEAQ. The V gene lost 3 bases and the J gene lost 4 bases, with 13 bases spanning the gap. The CDR3 runs 15 residues. CDR3 bases: TGTGCCAGCAGCTTTTTAGTAGGGGAAAAAAACATTCAGTACTTC. Its protein product is CASSFLVGEKNIQYF.

In its sample, this clonotype was seen many times. This chain joins TRBV18 and TRBJ2-7, with a weak D call TRBD2 (5 bases). Germline V gene data show CDR1 as KGHSH and CDR2 as LQKENI. Deletions cut 0 bases from V and 4 bases from J, with 7 bases between. The CDR3 has 13 amino acids. DNA for the CDR3: TGTGCCAGCTCACCACCAGGGAGTTACGAGCAGTACTTC. Its protein product is CASSPPGSYEQYF.

In this sample, this clonotype turned up many times. The rearrangement links TRBV7-2 to TRBJ1-6; D perhaps matches TRBD1 (5 bases). The germline CDR1 and CDR2 sequences are SGHTA and FQGNSA. CDR3 length: 12 residues. V dropped 5 bases and J dropped 7 bases, with 6 bases sitting between them. CDR3 bases: TGTGCCAGCAGCACAGGAAATTCACCCCTCCACTTT. This translates into CASSTGNSPLHF.

This clonotype was recorded at least ten times. The junction and the germline gene differ at one end; a read error may be behind it. The V gene is TRBV20-1, the J gene TRBJ1-4; D is ambiguous. The CDR3 has 12 amino acids. Germline CDR1 and CDR2: DFQATT and SNEGSKA (reference sequence). The chain's CDR3 is CSASYGPNAQSF. DNA of the CDR3: TGCAGTGCTAGCTACGGACCAAATGCCCAAAGTTTT.

This clonotype was detected ten times or more. The V gene is TRBV6-1, the J gene TRBJ1-1; D is perhaps TRBD1 (6 bases). Germline loops: CDR1 MNHNS, CDR2 SASEGT. This CDR3 contains 15 residues. V lost 6 bases, J lost 0 bases, and 14 bases lay in between. In nucleotides, the CDR3 is TGTGCCAGCAGAACGGGGGACAAGATGAACACTGAAGCTTTCTTT. It translates to CASRTGDKMNTEAFF.

This clonotype was seen ten or more times. The chain uses TRBV5-1 and TRBJ1-2; D is unresolved. The CDR3 is 15 amino acids. V shed 0 bases and J shed 0 bases, with 9 bases lying between them. CDR1 and CDR2 from the germline V gene are SGHRS and YFSETQ. The CDR3: CASSLDTQANYGYTF. In DNA, the CDR3 is TGCGCCAGCAGCTTGGATACCCAGGCTAACTATGGCTACACCTTC.

This clonotype has at least ten counts. The chain uses TRBV3-1 and TRBJ2-7; the match to TRBD2 covers 10 bases. J gave up 2 bases and V 4 bases, and 5 bases lay outside the gene matches. Germline CDR1 and CDR2: LGHDT and YNNKEL (reference sequence). CDR3 length: 15 amino acids. CDR3 nucleotide sequence: TGTGCCAGCAGCCGTCTACTAGCGGGGACCTACGAGCAGTACTTC. Amino acids: CASSRLLAGTYEQYF.

This clonotype was seen more than once but under ten times. The chain carries TRBV18 and TRBJ2-3; D is ambiguous. Germline V gene data show CDR1 as KGHSH and CDR2 as LQKENI. V was clipped by 2 bases and J by 1 base, with 10 bases between them. The CDR3 has 15 residues. The CDR3 sequence: CASSPKGRGTDTQYF. CDR3 nucleotide sequence: TGTGCCAGCTCACCAAAGGGAAGGGGCACAGATACGCAGTATTTT.

The sample holds many counts of this clonotype. The rearrangement uses TRBV2 and TRBJ2-7; D not certain. From germline, CDR1 is SNHLY and CDR2 FYNNEI. Trimming took off 1 base at V and 0 bases at J, with 10 bases between the two ends. CDR3 length equals 15 residues. In DNA form, the CDR3 reads TGTGCCAGCAGTGAAGGCCCCAGCAGCTCCTACGAGCAGTACTTC. As protein: CASSEGPSSSYEQYF.

This clonotype appeared a few times. V gene TRBV5-1 combines with J gene TRBJ2-7, with D perhaps matching TRBD1 (6 bases). The CDR3 is made up of 15 amino acids. Germline loops: CDR1 SGHRS, CDR2 YFSETQ. The ends were cut back, 0 bases at V and 3 bases at J, with 13 bases in the middle. CDR3 in DNA: TGCGCCAGCAGCTTGGTTGGGGGCGAAATCTACGAGCAGTACTTC. The encoded protein is CASSLVGGEIYEQYF.

This clonotype was observed at least ten times. The CDR3 protein is CASSLEKGGYGYTF. CDR3 nucleotides: TGTGCCAGCAGCTTAGAGAAGGGCGGGTATGGCTACACCTTC. The J gene is TRBJ1-2, the V gene TRBV7-2; D gene unclear. The CDR3 loop spans 14 amino acids. V shed 1 base and J shed 5 bases, with 11 bases lying between them. Germline lookup yields CDR1 SGHTA and CDR2 FQGNSA.

In its sample, this clonotype was seen many times. V usage is TRBV5-5 and J usage is TRBJ1-2; D remains unclear. This CDR3 comprises 15 residues. Germline CDR1 is SGHKS and CDR2 is YYEKEE (reference sequence). V dropped 0 bases and J dropped 0 bases, with 9 bases sitting between them. The DNA of the CDR3 is TGTGCCAGCAGCTTGGAGCGGGGTGCTAACTATGGCTACACCTTC. It encodes CASSLERGANYGYTF.